The source of this TCR beta chain is a study of PD-L1 blockade in urothelial cancer. Study context: Analysis of blood occurred 3 weeks (second dose) and 6 weeks after treatment start.

In each PCR, synthetic TCR analog templates were spiked in. Clones were sequenced by immunoSEQ multiplex PCR, and TCRdb holds only the in-frame ones, with some missing. Among 100,000 or so clones, approximately 85% were seen once, and the ten largest hold about 2.3%. This sequence originates from a man aged 50 to 59 with urothelial cancer. The sequences come from PBMCs, collected around atezolizumab (anti-PD-L1) treatment.

The CDR3 here is CASSPWAGGTGELFF. The CDR3 DNA is TGTGCCAGCAGCCCATGGGCAGGGGGCACGGGGGAGCTGTTTTTT. The genes are TRBV7-9 and TRBJ2-2; 8 positions match TRBD1. The CDR3 is 15 amino acids. V dropped 5 bases and J dropped 8; count of bases not matched to a gene: 10. Germline CDR1 reads SEHNR; CDR2 reads FQNEAQ (reference sequence).